The 27 T cell receptor beta chains presented below share a single source sample, sequenced in a study of shared clonotypes between healthy human individuals. Only in-frame clones appear in the TCRdb table, and some are missing; sequencing was by immunoSEQ multiplex PCR. This repertoire shows about 490,000 clones, more than 65% found once; its top ten account for about 13%. The sequencing sample was made of PBMCs. The receptors come from a woman aged 40-49 years in good health. Some clones in this sample may be carry-over from other donors' samples.

This sequence joins TRBV5-6 and TRBJ2-7; 14 bases line up with TRBD2. This CDR3 has 16 residues. The trim removed 3 bases at V and 5 bases at J, leaving 7 bases unmatched. Germline V gene lookup returns CDR1 SGHDT and CDR2 YYEEEE. The CDR3 region is CASSWNMGLAGDEQYF. CDR3 DNA sequence: TGTGCCAGCAGCTGGAACATGGGACTAGCGGGAGACGAGCAGTACTTC.

This rearrangement joins TRBV6-6 to TRBJ2-2; TRBD2 is a possible D gene (6 bases). The germline CDR1 and CDR2 sequences are MNHNY and SVGAGI (reference sequence). CDR3 length equals 14 residues. V dropped 10 bases and J dropped 4 bases, with 16 bases sitting between them. CDR3 region: CAISGAGSTGELFF. CDR3 coding DNA: TGTGCCATCTCCGGGGCGGGGAGCACCGGGGAGCTGTTTTTT.

This chain connects TRBV19 to TRBJ2-3, with a tentative D call TRBD2 (5 bases). V dropped 2 bases and J dropped 8 bases, with 20 bases sitting between them. The CDR3 contains 16 residues. Per germline, CDR1 LNHDA and CDR2 SQIVND (reference sequence). In nucleotides, the CDR3 is TGTGCCAGTAGTATAAACGCCCAGCGGTCCTTAGGTACGCAGTATTTT. Translated, it gives CASSINAQRSLGTQYF.

The rearrangement uses TRBV30 and TRBJ2-7; TRBD2 aligns across 7 bases. CDR1 GTSNPN and CDR2 SVGIG come from the germline V gene (reference sequence). Trimming at V came to 3 bases and at J to 6 bases, leaving 11 bases not matched to a gene. The CDR3 is 14 residues long. DNA for the CDR3: TGTGCCTGGAGGCCCTGGCGGGGGTGCCGCGAGCAGTACTTC. Translated, it gives CAWRPWRGCREQYF.

For the CDR3, the DNA is TGTGCCAGCAGCAGGGACAGTTTTGGCTATGGCTACACCTTC. The encoded protein is CASSRDSFGYGYTF. This chain uses TRBV11-2 with TRBJ1-2; 7 bases are shared with TRBD1. Germline CDR1 and CDR2: SGHAT and FQNNGV. J lost 4 bases, V lost 5 bases, and 7 bases had no gene match. The CDR3 totals 14 residues.

The chain recombines TRBV10-3 with TRBJ2-7; 9 nucleotides agree with TRBD1. Germline-derived CDR1 and CDR2 are ENHRY and SYGVKD. The ends lost 6 bases at V and 0 bases at J; junction bases unmatched: 3. The CDR3 spans 14 residues. The CDR3 coding sequence is TGTGCCATCAGGGGGACAGGGACCTCCTACGAGCAGTACTTC. Translating it yields CAIRGTGTSYEQYF.

The chain uses TRBV15 and TRBJ2-7; 7 nucleotides agree with TRBD1. CDR1 and CDR2 from the germline V gene are LNHNV and YYDKDF (reference sequence). The junction had 13 bases not matched to a gene; V was cut back by 3 bases and J by 5 bases. The CDR3 has 16 amino acids. CDR3: CATSRDFPPGTDEQYF. The DNA for the CDR3 is TGTGCCACCAGCAGGGACTTCCCCCCCGGGACAGACGAGCAGTACTTC.

The chain couples TRBV7-2 to TRBJ2-2; D unresolved. The CDR3 spans 14 residues. Trimming removed 2 bases at V and 2 bases at J, with 6 bases between. Germline V gene sequence: CDR1 SGHTA, CDR2 FQGNSA. CDR3 nucleotide sequence: TGTGCCAGCAGCTTAAGGGCTAACACCGGGGAGCTGTTTTTT. Translation: CASSLRANTGELFF.

The V gene is TRBV4-2, the J gene TRBJ2-7; D perhaps matches TRBD2 (5 bases). The germline V gene encodes CDR1 LGHNA and CDR2 YNFKEQ. V shed 5 bases and J shed 1 base, with 15 bases lying between them. This CDR3 comprises 15 residues. As DNA, the CDR3 is TGTGCCAGCAGCGTCTCTACGGACTCATCCTACGAGCAGTACTTC. This encodes CASSVSTDSSYEQYF.

The chain links TRBV6-1 to TRBJ1-4, with TRBD1 as a possible D gene (5 bases). With 1 base removed from V and 8 bases from J, the gap between germline ends came to 11 bases. Per the germline V gene, CDR1 is MNHNS and CDR2 is SASEGT. The CDR3 spans 14 residues. In nucleotides, the CDR3 is TGTGCCAGCAGTGAAGTCAGGGTGAGCGAAAAACTGTTTTTT. It is translated as CASSEVRVSEKLFF.

The chain couples TRBV25-1 to TRBJ2-1; the D is unclear. The CDR3 is 11 residues long. The germline V gene encodes CDR1 MGHDK and CDR2 SYGVNS. The germline V and J ends were trimmed by 0 bases and 11 bases, with 5 bases remaining between them. This CDR3 reads CASSEYGQQFF. CDR3 coding DNA: TGTGCCAGCAGTGAATACGGACAGCAGTTCTTC.

Worth noting for this clone: This may arise from a read error, as a much more abundant clone is one base away. This chain links TRBV6-5 with TRBJ2-1; TRBD2 matches 10 bases. The CDR3 loop spans 13 amino acids. Germline V CDR1 and CDR2: MNHEY, SVGAGI. The CDR3 protein is CASSYGLAVAAVF. Written as DNA, the CDR3 is TGTGCCAGCAGTTACGGACTAGCGGTAGCCGCCGTCTTC.

Notes on this clone: A much larger clone differs from this one at a single base, so this may be a read error. V gene TRBV6-4 combines with J gene TRBJ2-1; tentatively, D is TRBD1 or TRBD2 (6 bases each). CDR3 size: 13 residues. CDR1 MRHNA and CDR2 SNTAGT come from the germline V gene. CDR3 loop: CASSEGGYNEQFF. The CDR3, as DNA: TGCGCCAGCAGTGAAGGGGGGTACAATGAGCAGTTCTTC.

Comment on this clone: This is likely an artifact of a read error, given a far larger clone one base away. Other DNA sequences from this sample encode an identical CDR3 as well. CDR3 protein: CASSEGQGREKLFF. The CDR3, as DNA: TGTGCCAGTAGTGAGGGACAGGGACGGGAAAAACTGTTTTTT. The gene calls are TRBV25-1 and TRBJ1-4, with TRBD1 identical over 9 bases. The CDR3 sequence is 14 residues long. CDR1 and CDR2 (germline): MGHDK, SYGVNS.

This clone was picked up one time. The chain joins TRBV28 to TRBJ2-1; TRBD1 is a possible D gene (6 bases). Germline values: CDR1 MDHEN, CDR2 SYDVKM. With 2 bases removed from V and 8 bases from J, the gap between germline ends came to 16 bases. The CDR3 is made up of 15 amino acids. The CDR3 region is CASSLTGRIWDEQFF. In DNA form, the CDR3 reads TGTGCCAGCAGTTTAACAGGGAGAATATGGGATGAGCAGTTCTTC.

A single count supports this clone. This rearrangement joins TRBV7-8 to TRBJ2-6; D unclear. V gave up 4 bases and J gave up 0 bases, with 7 bases separating them. CDR1 is SGHVS, CDR2 FQNEAQ, per germline. CDR3 length: 15 amino acids. The CDR3 bases are TGTGCCAGCAGCTCCAGGACCTCTGGGGCCAACGTCCTGACTTTC. It translates to CASSSRTSGANVLTF.

This rearrangement joins TRBV19 to TRBJ1-2; TRBD1 aligns across 7 bases. J gave up 6 bases and V 9 bases, and 7 bases lay outside the gene matches. The germline V gene encodes CDR1 LNHDA and CDR2 SQIVND (reference sequence). The CDR3 consists of 12 residues. CDR3 sequence (DNA): TGTGCCAGCACCGAACAGGGGCATGGCTACACCTTC. It yields the protein CASTEQGHGYTF.

For this clone: With only one base between it and a far larger clone, this is likely a read error. V and J are TRBV4-1 and TRBJ1-1, with D unresolved. Germline CDR1 is MGHRA and CDR2 is YSYEKL. The CDR3 is made up of 14 amino acids. The V and J ends lost 0 bases and 4 bases respectively, with 9 bases between them. CDR3 residues: CASSQDKLSTEAFF. The CDR3 DNA reads as TGCGCCAGCAGCCAAGATAAACTGAGCACTGAAGCTTTCTTT.

This clone was found once. The same CDR3 also results from other DNA sequences found in this sample. The chain joins TRBV6-5 to TRBJ1-5, with TRBD1 matching 9 bases. The CDR3 loop spans 13 amino acids. Germline loops: CDR1 MNHEY, CDR2 SVGAGI. With V trimmed by 6 bases and J by 5 bases, 2 bases remained unmatched. CDR3 nucleotides: TGTGCCAGCAGCCGGGACAGGGATCAGCCCCAGCATTTT. Its translation: CASSRDRDQPQHF.

This clone appeared once. One base separates it from a far larger clone, so it is likely a read error. Since the CDR3 does not end with the conserved phenylalanine or tryptophan, this likely comes from a read error. The V call is TRBV15, the J call TRBJ1-1; a possible D gene is TRBD1 (5 bases). This CDR3 is 14 amino acids long. CDR1 LNHNV and CDR2 YYDKDF come from the germline V gene (reference sequence). The V end lost 0 bases, the J end lost 3 bases, and 8 bases lay between the germline ends. The CDR3 DNA is TGTGCCACCAGCAGAGATCTAGGGGACACTGAAGCTTTCTCT. This sequence encodes CATSRDLGDTEAFS.

This chain connects TRBV27 to TRBJ1-1; the D gene is possibly TRBD1 (5 bases). V was shortened by 0 bases and J by 4 bases, with 12 bases between the two germline ends. Germline CDR1 MNHEY, CDR2 SMNVEV (reference sequence). The CDR3 length is 15 residues. As DNA, the CDR3 is TGTGCCAGCAGTTTATCGATCGGGGGGGGCACTGAAGCTTTCTTT. This encodes CASSLSIGGGTEAFF.

The gene calls are TRBV28 and TRBJ1-6; D not resolved. Germline CDR1 is MDHEN and CDR2 is SYDVKM. Trimming stripped 5 bases from V and 9 bases from J, with 11 bases between. This CDR3 spans 13 amino acids. The CDR3 sequence is CASSRTSSSPLHF. The DNA of the CDR3 is TGTGCCAGCAGTAGGACCTCCAGTTCACCCCTCCACTTT.

This clone has a single count. The J gene is TRBJ2-2, the V gene TRBV9, with D maybe TRBD2 (6 bases). Trimming stripped 2 bases from V and 1 base from J, with 12 bases between. CDR3 length equals 16 residues. Germline-derived CDR1 and CDR2 are SGDLS and YYNGEE. The CDR3 nucleotides are TGTGCCAGCAGCGTCCAAACTAGCAGGAACACCGGGGAGCTGTTTTTT. Amino acids: CASSVQTSRNTGELFF.

The chain employs TRBV6-6 and TRBJ2-7; the D gene is possibly TRBD2 (6 bases). CDR3 size: 14 residues. Germline values: CDR1 MNHNY, CDR2 SVGAGI (reference sequence). Trimming took 0 bases from V and 7 from J, leaving 13 bases between them. DNA for the CDR3: TGTGCCAGCAGTTACTCAGGAGGAGGGCAGGAGCAGTACTTC. As protein: CASSYSGGGQEQYF.

This clone has a count of ten or more. Other nucleotide sequences from this sample produce the same CDR3. This chain links TRBV6-1 with TRBJ2-5; 12 bases line up with TRBD2. The trim removed 4 bases at V and 5 bases at J, leaving 14 bases unmatched. Looked up from germline, CDR1 is MNHNS and CDR2 is SASEGT. CDR3 length equals 18 residues. As DNA, the CDR3 is TGTGCCAGCAGTGGCCGACAGGGTGGAGGACTAGCGGGGGAGACCCAGTACTTC. Protein: CASSGRQGGGLAGETQYF.

The chain joins TRBV27 to TRBJ2-7, with 10 bases aligning to TRBD2. Germline values: CDR1 MNHEY, CDR2 SMNVEV (reference sequence). V dropped 2 bases and J dropped 4; count of bases not matched to a gene: 11. The CDR3 is made up of 17 amino acids. The CDR3 DNA is TGTGCCAGCAGTTTACATGCCGGGACTAGCGTTCGGTACGAGCAGTACTTC. The encoded protein is CASSLHAGTSVRYEQYF.

The chain couples TRBV4-2 to TRBJ2-2; D not certain. The CDR3 contains 15 residues. V was clipped by 0 bases and J by 6 bases, with 11 bases between them. CDR1 and CDR2 from the germline V gene are LGHNA and YNFKEQ. CDR3 nucleotides: TGTGCCAGCAGCCAAGATCCCAGCGCGGCCGGGGAGCTGTTTTTT. Its translation is CASSQDPSAAGELFF.